The clone carrying this T cell receptor beta chain was observed a few times. These data originate in a study of blood T cell repertoires in COVID-19. Background on the study: Sources were T cells, B-cell-depleted T cells, or PBMCs; the material itself was cDNA or gDNA.

CDR3 length equals 16 residues. V lost 0 bases and J 5 bases, leaving 16 bases between the germline ends. CDR1 is SNHLY and CDR2 is FYNNEI in the germline V gene. In the original analysis: From reference gene primer amplification, estimates of nucleated cell counts were derived. Assay used: immunoSEQ multiplex PCR; TCRdb lists only in-frame clones, some missing. V and J calls plus clone size are reproduced from that table; the DNA served to infer D and trimming. The table includes about 170,000 clones, around 81% detected once. Sequenced input: peripheral blood. The sequence was collected from a human donor with acute or convalescent COVID-19. The donor label of this sample is uncertain. The chain recombines TRBV2 with TRBJ1-2, with D hard to call. The CDR3 is CASSEASGSQGYGYTF. The CDR3 DNA follows: TGTGCCAGCAGTGAAGCGTCTGGGAGCCAAGGGTATGGCTACACCTTC.